This TCR beta chain is from a study of PD-L1 blockade in urothelial cancer. As for the study in general: Atezolizumab 1,200 mg was given intravenously every 3 weeks, starting 2014.

Every PCR got spiked synthetic TCR analog templates. Method: immunoSEQ multiplex PCR; TCRdb's copy keeps in-frame clones and lacks some. This sample has roughly 46,000 clones, with under 85% found just once. Time point here: peripheral blood 6 weeks after treatment start. Urothelial carcinoma affected the patients, and it was locally advanced or metastatic. Samples spanned pretreatment and treatment, with 1 to 8 time points per patient. Sample: PBMCs, taken around atezolizumab (anti-PD-L1) treatment. The clonotype was recovered from a man aged 50 or older with urothelial cancer.

CDR3 sequence (DNA): TGTGCCAGCTTGGAGTTCTATGGCTACACCTTC. As protein: CASLEFYGYTF. V gene TRBV6-1 combines with J gene TRBJ1-2; no clear D gene. Trimming removed 8 bases at V and 4 bases at J, with 8 bases between. CDR3 size: 11 residues. CDR1 MNHNS and CDR2 SASEGT come from the germline V gene.